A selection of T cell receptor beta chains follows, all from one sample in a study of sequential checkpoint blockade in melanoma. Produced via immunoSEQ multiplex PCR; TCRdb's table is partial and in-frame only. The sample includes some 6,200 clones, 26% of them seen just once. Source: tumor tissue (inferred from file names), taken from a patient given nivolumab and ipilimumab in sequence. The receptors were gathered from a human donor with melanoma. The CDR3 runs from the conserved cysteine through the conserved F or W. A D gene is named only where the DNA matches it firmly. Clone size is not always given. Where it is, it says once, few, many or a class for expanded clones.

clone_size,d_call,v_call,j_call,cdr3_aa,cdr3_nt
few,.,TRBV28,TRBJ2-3,CASSSQRRTQGHTDTQYF,TGTGCCAGCAGTTCCCAACGGCGGACACAAGGCCACACAGATACGCAGTATTTT
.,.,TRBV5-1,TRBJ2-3,CASSLGRGTDTQYF,TGCGCCAGCAGCTTGGGTCGGGGCACAGATACGCAGTATTTT
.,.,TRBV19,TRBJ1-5,CASSNRDYNQPQHF,TGTGCCAGTAGTAACCGGGACTACAACCAGCCCCAGCATTTT
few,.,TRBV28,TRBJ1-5,CASGPHRTEGKQPQHF,TGTGCCAGCGGACCACATCGTACGGAGGGCAAGCAGCCCCAGCATTTT
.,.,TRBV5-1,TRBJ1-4,CASSLTTTSEKLFF,TGCGCCAGCAGCCTGACTACTACCTCTGAAAAACTGTTTTTT
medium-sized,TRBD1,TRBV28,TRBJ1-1,CASSSDRGGGTEAFF,TGTGCCAGCAGTTCCGACAGGGGAGGGGGCACTGAAGCTTTCTTT
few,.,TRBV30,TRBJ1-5,CAWSRAGQISNQPQHF,TGTGCCTGGAGCCGCGCCGGACAGATTAGCAATCAGCCCCAGCATTTT
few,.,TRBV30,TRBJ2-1,CAWSEGLVPNEQFF,TGTGCCTGGAGTGAAGGGCTAGTCCCCAATGAGCAGTTCTTC
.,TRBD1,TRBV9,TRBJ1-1,CASSPGRQGGAFF,TGTGCCAGCAGCCCAGGACGACAGGGGGGGGCTTTCTTT
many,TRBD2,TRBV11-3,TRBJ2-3,CASSLMTSGTSTDTQYF,TGTGCCAGCAGCTTAATGACTAGCGGGACTAGCACAGATACGCAGTATTTT
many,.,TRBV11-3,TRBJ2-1,CASSLFRSSYNEQFF,TGTGCCAGCAGCTTATTCCGGAGCTCCTACAATGAGCAGTTCTTC
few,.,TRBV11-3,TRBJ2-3,CASSLGRGRDTQYF,TGTGCCAGCAGCTTGGGGCGGGGGCGAGATACGCAGTATTTT
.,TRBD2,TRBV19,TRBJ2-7,CASRGLAGAYEQYF,TGTGCCAGTAGGGGCCTAGCGGGAGCCTACGAGCAGTACTTC
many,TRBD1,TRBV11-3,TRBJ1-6,CASSLDQGAGNSPLHF,TGTGCCAGCAGCTTAGACCAGGGGGCGGGTAATTCACCCCTCCACTTT
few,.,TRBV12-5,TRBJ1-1,CASTLRHLNTEAFF,TGTGCCAGCACCTTGAGGCACTTGAACACTGAAGCTTTCTTT
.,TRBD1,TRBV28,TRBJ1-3,CASENRGIGNTIYF,TGTGCCAGCGAAAACAGGGGTATTGGAAACACCATATATTTT
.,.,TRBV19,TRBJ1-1,CASTVRMAGANTEAFF,TGTGCCAGTACTGTAAGAATGGCCGGGGCGAACACTGAAGCTTTCTTT
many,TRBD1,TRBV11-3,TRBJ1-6,CASSPSGTGNSPLHF,TGTGCCAGCAGCCCCTCGGGGACAGGGAACTCACCCCTCCACTTT
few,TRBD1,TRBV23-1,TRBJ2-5,CASSQVAGQAQETQYF,TGCGCCAGCAGCCAAGTTGCCGGACAGGCCCAAGAGACCCAGTACTTC
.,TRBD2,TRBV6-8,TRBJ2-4,CAISAGGGLIQYF,TGTGCCATCAGTGCCGGGGGGGGCCTCATTCAGTACTTC
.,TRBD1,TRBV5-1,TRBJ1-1,CASSPGTGNTEAFF,TGCGCCAGCAGCCCAGGGACAGGGAACACTGAAGCTTTCTTT
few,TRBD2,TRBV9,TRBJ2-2,CASSVVSAGDTGELFF,TGTGCCAGCAGCGTAGTTTCCGCGGGAGACACCGGGGAGCTGTTTTTT
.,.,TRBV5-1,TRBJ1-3,CASSLDSGSPADTIYF,TGCGCCAGCAGCTTGGACTCCGGGTCGCCTGCGGACACCATATATTTT
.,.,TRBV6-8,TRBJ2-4,CAISDSGENIQYF,TGTGCCATCAGTGACTCCGGTGAAAACATTCAGTACTTC
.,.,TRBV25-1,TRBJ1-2,CASSESFYGYTF,TGTGCCAGCAGTGAATCATTTTATGGCTACACCTTC
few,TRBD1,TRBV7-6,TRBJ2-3,CASSPRQGARGTDTQYF,TGTGCCAGCAGCCCGAGACAGGGGGCGCGGGGCACAGATACGCAGTATTTT
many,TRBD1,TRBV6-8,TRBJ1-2,CASSYGPRTGGFYGYTF,TGTGCCAGCAGTTACGGACCTAGGACAGGGGGATTCTATGGCTACACCTTC
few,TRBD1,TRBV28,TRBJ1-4,CASSLDRGITGVFF,TGTGCCAGCAGTTTAGACAGGGGGATAACAGGGGTGTTTTTT
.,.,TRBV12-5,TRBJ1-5,CASGPSGFNQPQHF,TGTGCTAGTGGTCCCTCGGGTTTCAATCAGCCCCAGCATTTT
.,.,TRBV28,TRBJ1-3,CASSLNFPTGGNTIYF,TGTGCCAGCAGTTTAAATTTCCCCACGGGGGGAAACACCATATATTTT
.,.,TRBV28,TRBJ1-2,CASTGHRVYGYTF,TGTGCCAGCACCGGTCACAGGGTATATGGCTACACCTTC
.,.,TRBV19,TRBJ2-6,CASSIVSGANVLTF,TGTGCCAGTAGTATAGTCTCTGGGGCCAACGTCCTGACTTTC
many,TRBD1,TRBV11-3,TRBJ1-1,CASSFGTGTTEAFF,TGTGCCAGCAGCTTCGGGACAGGAACAACTGAAGCTTTCTTT
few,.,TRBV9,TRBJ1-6,CASSLNSQGRNSPLHF,TGTGCCAGCAGCCTAAACTCCCAGGGGCGGAATTCACCCCTCCACTTT
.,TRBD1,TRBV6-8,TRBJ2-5,CASSSSDRGTKTQYF,TGTGCCAGCAGCTCCTCCGACAGGGGGACAAAGACCCAGTACTTC
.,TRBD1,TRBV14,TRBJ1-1,CASSQGQGKSIAEAFF,TGTGCCAGCAGCCAAGGACAGGGGAAAAGTATTGCTGAAGCTTTCTTT
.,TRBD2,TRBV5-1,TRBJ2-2,CASSLDPGLVNTGELFF,TGCGCCAGCAGCTTAGACCCCGGACTAGTGAACACCGGGGAGCTGTTTTTT
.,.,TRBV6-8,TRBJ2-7,CASSYSRHWQGKPREQYF,TGTGCCAGCAGTTACTCTAGGCATTGGCAGGGGAAACCACGCGAGCAGTACTTC
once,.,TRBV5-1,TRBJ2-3,CASSPLEGTDTQYF,TGCGCCAGCAGCCCTCTAGAAGGCACAGATACGCAGTATTTT
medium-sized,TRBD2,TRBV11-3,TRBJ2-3,CASSWTSGGTDTQYF,TGTGCCAGCAGCTGGACTAGCGGGGGCACAGATACGCAGTATTTT
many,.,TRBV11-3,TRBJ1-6,CASSSYTGNSPLHF,TGTGCCAGCAGCTCCTACACCGGTAATTCACCCCTCCACTTT
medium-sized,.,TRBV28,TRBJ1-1,CASSSILPPEAFF,TGTGCCAGCAGTAGCATCCTGCCACCTGAAGCTTTCTTT
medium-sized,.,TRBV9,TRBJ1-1,CASSVGGLSTTEAFF,TGTGCCAGCAGCGTAGGGGGGCTATCGACGACTGAAGCTTTCTTT
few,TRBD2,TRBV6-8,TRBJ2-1,CASSSGLAGYNEQFF,TGTGCCAGCAGTTCTGGACTAGCGGGTTACAATGAGCAGTTCTTC
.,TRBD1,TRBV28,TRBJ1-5,CASSLGQGVTQPQHF,TGTGCCAGCAGTTTAGGGCAGGGGGTTACTCAGCCCCAGCATTTT
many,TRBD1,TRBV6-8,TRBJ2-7,CASSYSEGAKIYEQYF,TGTGCCAGCAGTTACTCCGAGGGGGCCAAAATATACGAGCAGTACTTC
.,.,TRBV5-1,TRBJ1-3,CASRDPTAGNTIYF,TGCGCCAGCCGGGACCCAACGGCCGGAAACACCATATATTTT
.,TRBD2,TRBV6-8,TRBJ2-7,CASSPGTSVGEQYF,TGTGCCAGCAGCCCCGGGACTAGCGTCGGCGAGCAGTACTTC
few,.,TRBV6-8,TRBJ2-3,CASSVLAAARETQYF,TGTGCCAGCAGTGTCCTCGCAGCAGCCAGAGAAACGCAGTATTTT
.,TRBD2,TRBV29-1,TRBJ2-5,CSVAPSGYQETQYF,TGCAGCGTTGCCCCTAGCGGGTACCAAGAGACCCAGTACTTC
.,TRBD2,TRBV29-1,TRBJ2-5,CSVRAGVETQYF,TGCAGCGTTCGAGCGGGAGTCGAGACCCAGTACTTC
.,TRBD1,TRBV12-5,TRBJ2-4,CASGLALGQGRYF,TGTGCTAGTGGTTTGGCATTAGGACAGGGACGGTACTTC
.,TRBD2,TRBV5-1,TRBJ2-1,CASSLGLAEYNEQFF,TGCGCCAGCAGCTTGGGACTAGCGGAATACAATGAGCAGTTCTTC
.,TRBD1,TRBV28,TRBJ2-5,CASMTGKETQYF,TGTGCCAGCATGACAGGGAAAGAGACCCAGTACTTC
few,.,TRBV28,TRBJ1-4,CASSRDGAGTKLFF,TGTGCCAGCAGCCGGGACGGGGCCGGCACCAAACTGTTTTTT
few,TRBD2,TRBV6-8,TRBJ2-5,CASSLAGGPLKTQYF,TGTGCCAGCAGTCTAGCGGGGGGGCCGTTAAAGACCCAGTACTTC
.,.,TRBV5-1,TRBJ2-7,CASSLFGDTTSSYEQYF,TGCGCCAGCAGCTTGTTTGGAGACACTACAAGCTCCTACGAGCAGTACTTC
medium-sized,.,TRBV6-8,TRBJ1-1,CASSYSNPANTEAFF,TGTGCCAGCAGTTACTCTAATCCGGCGAACACTGAAGCTTTCTTT